The 13 T cell receptor beta chains reported below all come from one sample, sequenced in a study of memory CD4+ T cells and cytomegalovirus serostatus. Using immunoSEQ multiplex PCR, the repertoire was profiled, and TCRdb retains in-frame clones only, with some absent. The data hold approximately 61,000 clones, with 82% observed a single time. The sort gate was single viable CD3+CD4+CD8-CD45RO+ cells for memory CD4+ T cells. Sequencing used memory CD4+ T cells from blood. The receptors were sampled from an adult in good health and CMV-seronegative.

This rearrangement joins TRBV18 to TRBJ1-1, with D uncertain. Germline CDR1 KGHSH, CDR2 LQKENI. Trimming stripped 6 bases from V and 0 bases from J, with 11 bases between. The CDR3 extends over 14 amino acids. The DNA of the CDR3 is TGTGCCAGCTCGCCCGTACAGCTGAACACTGAAGCTTTCTTT. Protein product: CASSPVQLNTEAFF.

The chain links TRBV4-1 to TRBJ2-3; TRBD2 agrees at 9 bases. Germline V gene data show CDR1 as MGHRA and CDR2 as YSYEKL. J was trimmed by 4 bases and V by 3 bases; bases with no gene match: 8. The CDR3 length is 16 residues. CDR3 bases: TGCGCCAGCAGCCAGATCCTGACTAGCGGCGCAGATACGCAGTATTTT. This encodes CASSQILTSGADTQYF.

This clone was counted between two and nine times. The chain combines TRBV18 with TRBJ2-2; D perhaps matches TRBD1 (6 bases). The CDR3 is 14 amino acids. Germline CDR1 and CDR2: KGHSH and LQKENI. V lost 4 bases and J lost 5, with 11 bases in between. CDR3 sequence: CASSLRTGTGELFF. The CDR3 DNA reads as TGTGCCAGCTCACTCCGCACAGGGACCGGGGAGCTGTTTTTT.

The chain uses TRBV19 and TRBJ2-5; a possible D gene is TRBD2 (6 bases). This CDR3 is 16 amino acids long. V was cut by 4 bases and J by 1 base, with 16 bases left in between. Germline CDR1 LNHDA, CDR2 SQIVND (reference sequence). This chain's CDR3 is CASSNPGGPFQETQYF. The CDR3 DNA follows: TGTGCCAGTAGTAACCCCGGGGGTCCCTTCCAAGAGACCCAGTACTTC.

The V and J genes are TRBV19 and TRBJ1-5; unclear D gene. CDR3 length: 15 amino acids. The V end was cut by 10 bases, the J end by 0 bases, with 16 bases between. Germline V gives CDR1 LNHDA, CDR2 SQIVND (reference sequence). The CDR3, as DNA: TGTGCCACCAGATCTGGGGTCCGTAGCAATCAGCCCCAGCATTTT. Translation gives CATRSGVRSNQPQHF. The variable domain in full, with the rest retrieved from reference TRBV19 and TRBJ1-5, is DGGITQSPKYLFRKEGQNVTLSCEQNLNHDAMYWYRQDPGQGLRLIYYSQIVNDFQKGDIAEGYSVSREKKESFPLTVTSAQKNPTAFYLCATRSGVRSNQPQHFGDGTRLSIL.

This clone showed up just a few times. The CDR3 sequence: CASSLADEEAFF. In DNA, the CDR3 is TGCGCCAGCAGCTTGGCAGATGAGGAAGCTTTCTTT. The chain carries TRBV5-1 and TRBJ1-1, with D uncertain. The CDR3 has 12 residues. V was shortened by 0 bases and J by 8 bases, with 8 bases between the two germline ends. Germline V CDR1 and CDR2: SGHRS, YFSETQ.

This clone was recorded only once. This chain joins TRBV7-6 and TRBJ1-2; the match to TRBD1 covers 7 bases. Trimming cost V 4 bases and J 3 bases; bases outside gene matches: 2. This CDR3 region has 13 residues. CDR1 SGHVS and CDR2 FNYEAQ come from the germline V gene. CDR3 amino acids: CASSSGTDYGYTF. CDR3 nucleotide sequence: TGTGCCAGCAGCTCCGGGACAGACTATGGCTACACCTTC.

This clone was recorded a few times. J is TRBJ1-4 and V is TRBV4-1; D is undetermined. The CDR3 consists of 15 residues. V was shortened by 0 bases and J by 5 bases, with 10 bases between the two germline ends. Germline values: CDR1 MGHRA, CDR2 YSYEKL. The CDR3 loop is CASSQEPRANEKLFF. The CDR3 nucleotides read TGCGCCAGCAGCCAAGAGCCTCGGGCGAATGAAAAACTGTTTTTT.

V is TRBV7-9 and J is TRBJ2-2; D uncertain. The CDR3 runs 16 residues. The germline V gene has CDR1 SEHNR and CDR2 FQNEAQ (reference sequence). Trimming removed 2 bases from V and 1 base from J, with 11 bases in between. CDR3 loop: CASSLMLLENTGELFF. The CDR3 nucleotides are TGTGCCAGCAGCTTAATGTTGCTAGAGAACACCGGGGAGCTGTTTTTT.

The rearrangement uses TRBV19 and TRBJ2-7, with D possibly being TRBD1 (5 bases). CDR1 LNHDA and CDR2 SQIVND come from the germline V gene (reference sequence). This CDR3 has 13 residues. Deletions cut 5 bases from V and 1 base from J, with 9 bases between. CDR3 sequence: CASSPHRSYEQYF. As DNA, the CDR3 is TGTGCCAGTAGTCCTCACAGGTCCTACGAGCAGTACTTC.

V is TRBV19 and J is TRBJ1-5; possibly TRBD1 for D (6 bases). Germline V CDR1 and CDR2: LNHDA, SQIVND (reference sequence). The ends were cut back, 7 bases at V and 3 bases at J, with 16 bases in the middle. The CDR3 loop spans 15 amino acids. CDR3 nucleotide sequence: TGTGCCAGTACGGATCAGGGGCTAAACAATCAGCCCCAGCATTTT. Encoded protein: CASTDQGLNNQPQHF. Full variable domain (rest looked up from reference TRBV19 and TRBJ1-5): DGGITQSPKYLFRKEGQNVTLSCEQNLNHDAMYWYRQDPGQGLRLIYYSQIVNDFQKGDIAEGYSVSREKKESFPLTVTSAQKNPTAFYLCASTDQGLNNQPQHFGDGTRLSIL.

The CDR3 DNA reads as TGTGCCAGCTCACCACGGGGACTAGTGGGTGATGAGCAGTTCTTC. Translating gives CASSPRGLVGDEQFF. The chain uses TRBV18 and TRBJ2-1, with TRBD2 matching over 8 bases. The CDR3 runs 15 residues. The germline V gene has CDR1 KGHSH and CDR2 LQKENI. Unmatched junction bases numbered 7, after V lost 1 base and J lost 8 bases.

This clone came up a few times. The chain combines TRBV9 with TRBJ2-5, with 8 bases identical to TRBD2. The CDR3 extends over 17 amino acids. The trim removed 0 bases at V and 2 bases at J, leaving 9 bases unmatched. The germline gives CDR1 SGDLS, CDR2 YYNGEE. The CDR3 here is CASSVGRGTRLQETQYF. In DNA, the CDR3 is TGTGCCAGCAGCGTAGGGAGGGGGACTAGGCTACAAGAGACCCAGTACTTC.